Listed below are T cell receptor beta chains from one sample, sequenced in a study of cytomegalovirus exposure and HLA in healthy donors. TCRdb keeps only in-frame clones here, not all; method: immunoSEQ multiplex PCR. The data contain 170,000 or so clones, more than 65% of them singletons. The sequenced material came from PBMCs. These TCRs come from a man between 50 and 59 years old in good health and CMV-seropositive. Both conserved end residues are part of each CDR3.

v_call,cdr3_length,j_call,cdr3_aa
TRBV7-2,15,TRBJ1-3,CASSLDPSSGNTIYF
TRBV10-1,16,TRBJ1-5,CASSDKGHLSNQPQHF
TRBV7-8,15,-,CASSLVTGDTYEQYF
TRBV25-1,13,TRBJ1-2,CASSELGRVGYTF
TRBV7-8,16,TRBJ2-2,CASSLNTGAAGGELFF
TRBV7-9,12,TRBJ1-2,CASSLSAGGYTF
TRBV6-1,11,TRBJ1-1,CASSRLSEAFF
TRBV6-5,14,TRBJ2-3,CASTPVLGARTQYF
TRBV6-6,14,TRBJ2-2,CASKLAGVPGELFF
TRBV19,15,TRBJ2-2,CASSTLAGGVGELFF
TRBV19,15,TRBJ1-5,CASKDDSRGNQPQHF
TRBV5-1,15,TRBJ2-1,CASSLLAGGDNEQFF
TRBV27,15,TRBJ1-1,CASSFHRGRGTEAFF
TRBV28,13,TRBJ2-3,CASETSGTDTQYF
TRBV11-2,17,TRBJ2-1,CASSGWGEAGVRNEQFF
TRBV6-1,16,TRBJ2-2,CASSGPGLAGFGELFF
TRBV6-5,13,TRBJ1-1,CASSETSNTEAFF
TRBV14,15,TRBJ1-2,CASSQEWTGSYGYTF
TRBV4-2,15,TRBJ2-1,CASSQDPHSYNEQFF
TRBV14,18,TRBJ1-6,CASSQDRVLGQGNSPLHF
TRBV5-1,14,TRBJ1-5,CASSPGTGFQPQHF
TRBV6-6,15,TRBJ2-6,CASSPDGAGANVLTF
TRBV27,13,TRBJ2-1,CASSLLGVDEQFF
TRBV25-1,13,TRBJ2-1,CASLGTLDNEQFF
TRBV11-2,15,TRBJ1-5,CASSLTGFSNQPQHF
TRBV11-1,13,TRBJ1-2,CASSLTGDYGYTF
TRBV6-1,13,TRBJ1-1,CASSYLLNTEAFF
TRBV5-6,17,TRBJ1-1,CASSPPGWRMGNTEAFF
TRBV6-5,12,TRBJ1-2,CASSTGQGGYTF
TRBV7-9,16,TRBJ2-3,CASSLWTGFGTDTQYF
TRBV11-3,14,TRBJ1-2,CASSLTTGGKGYTF
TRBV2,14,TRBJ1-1,CASPATGMNTEAFF
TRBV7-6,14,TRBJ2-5,CASSLVSGGETQYF
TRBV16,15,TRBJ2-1,CASSQSQGGNNEQFF
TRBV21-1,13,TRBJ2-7,CASSRSYIYEQYF